The 5 T cell receptor beta chains below were found in one sample sequenced in a study of blood T cell repertoires in COVID-19. Method: immunoSEQ multiplex PCR; TCRdb's copy keeps in-frame clones and lacks some. The table includes about 300,000 clones, about nine tenths detected once. The material sequenced was PBMCs or T cells enriched from blood (not recorded which). The receptors here all came from a woman in her late teens or twenties who had recovered from COVID-19.

The CDR3 spells CASSEGSSEGVGELFF. Here the CDR3 DNA reads TGTGCCAGCAGTGAAGGGAGCTCTGAGGGTGTCGGGGAGCTGTTTTTT. V gene TRBV2 combines with J gene TRBJ2-2; D perhaps matches TRBD2 (5 bases). The CDR3 totals 16 residues. The V gene lost 1 base and the J gene lost 7 bases, with 16 bases spanning the gap. CDR1 and CDR2 (germline): SNHLY, FYNNEI. Complete variable domain (other parts from reference TRBV2 and TRBJ2-2): EPEVTQTPSHQVTQMGQEVILRCVPISNHLYFYWYRQILGQKVEFLVSFYNNEISEKSEIFDDQFSVERPDGSNFTLKIRSTKLEDSAMYFCASSEGSSEGVGELFFGEGSRLTVL.

The V call is TRBV5-6, the J call TRBJ2-2, with 8 nucleotides matching TRBD1. Germline CDR1 reads SGHDT; CDR2 reads YYEEEE. The trim removed 3 bases at V and 5 bases at J, leaving 9 bases unmatched. This CDR3 region has 16 residues. The CDR3 loop is CASSYDRGVQTGELFF. The CDR3 nucleotides are TGTGCCAGCAGCTACGACAGGGGTGTTCAAACCGGGGAGCTGTTTTTT.

A few counts support this clone. The rearrangement links TRBV5-1 to TRBJ1-5; 7 bases fit TRBD1. This CDR3 region has 15 residues. Germline V gives CDR1 SGHRS, CDR2 YFSETQ. Losses at the gene ends were 4 bases for V and 2 bases for J; bases not matched to a gene: 6. CDR3 in DNA: TGCGCCAGCAGCCTGACAGGGTACGGCAATCAGCCCCAGCATTTT. This translates into CASSLTGYGNQPQHF.

The J gene is TRBJ2-2, the V gene TRBV11-2, with D unresolved. CDR1 SGHAT and CDR2 FQNNGV come from the germline V gene. The CDR3 contains 13 residues. The ends were cut back, 1 base at V and 6 bases at J, with 6 bases in the middle. CDR3 in DNA: TGTGCCAGCAGCTTAGTCCCTTCCGGGGAGCTGTTTTTT. Its protein is CASSLVPSGELFF.

This chain connects TRBV5-8 to TRBJ1-3, with 12 bases matching TRBD1. Germline V lookup: CDR1 SGHTS, CDR2 YDEGEE. The trim removed 2 bases at V and 8 bases at J, leaving 5 bases unmatched. The CDR3 runs 15 residues. This CDR3 is CASSLPGQGADTIYF. DNA for the CDR3: TGTGCCAGCAGCTTACCGGGACAGGGGGCTGACACCATATATTTT.